This T cell receptor (beta chain) was documented in a study of T cells in Graves' hyperthyroidism and ophthalmopathy. Study results and limitations: Blood shared most expanded thyroid clonotypes above 0.001.

Germline CDR1 is DFQATT and CDR2 is SNEGSKA (reference sequence). This CDR3 contains 14 residues. With 6 bases clipped from V and 1 base from J, the junction kept 8 bases outside the gene matches. Amplified TCR beta CDR3 regions came from RNA transcripts. The HTBI set primed first-round TCR CDR3 RT-PCR. TCRdb passed the multiplex PCR reads through MiXCR, listing each CDR3 protein once. The data contain more than 300,000 distinct CDR3 sequences, about 12% of them seen just once; the ten biggest clones take up 9.2%. For this clonotype: Antigen specificity is unknown.

An absence of ophthalmopathy progression within 18 months meant stable Graves' hyperthyroidism. The chain carries TRBV20-1 and TRBJ2-7, with TRBD2 matching 8 bases. The sample consisted of blood. The source is a woman younger than 30 with Graves' hyperthyroidism. CDR3 residues: CSAIPSGSSYEQYF. Here the CDR3 DNA reads TGCAGTGCCATTCCGAGCGGGAGTTCCTACGAGCAGTACTTC.